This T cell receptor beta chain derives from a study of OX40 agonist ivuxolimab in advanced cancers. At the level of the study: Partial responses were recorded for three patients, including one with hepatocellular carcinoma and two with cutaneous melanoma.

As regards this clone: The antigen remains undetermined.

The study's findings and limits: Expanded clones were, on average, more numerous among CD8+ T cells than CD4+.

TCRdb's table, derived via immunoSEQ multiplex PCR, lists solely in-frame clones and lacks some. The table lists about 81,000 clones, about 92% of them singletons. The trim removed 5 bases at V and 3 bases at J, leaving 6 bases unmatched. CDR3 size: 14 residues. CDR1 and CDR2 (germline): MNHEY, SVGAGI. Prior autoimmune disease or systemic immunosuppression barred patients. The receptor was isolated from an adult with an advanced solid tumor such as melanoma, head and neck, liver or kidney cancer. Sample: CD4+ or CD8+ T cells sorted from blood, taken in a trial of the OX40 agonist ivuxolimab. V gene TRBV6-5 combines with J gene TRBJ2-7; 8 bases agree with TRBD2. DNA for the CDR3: TGTGCCAGCAGTCTAGGACTAGCAGACTACGAGCAGTACTTC. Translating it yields CASSLGLADYEQYF.